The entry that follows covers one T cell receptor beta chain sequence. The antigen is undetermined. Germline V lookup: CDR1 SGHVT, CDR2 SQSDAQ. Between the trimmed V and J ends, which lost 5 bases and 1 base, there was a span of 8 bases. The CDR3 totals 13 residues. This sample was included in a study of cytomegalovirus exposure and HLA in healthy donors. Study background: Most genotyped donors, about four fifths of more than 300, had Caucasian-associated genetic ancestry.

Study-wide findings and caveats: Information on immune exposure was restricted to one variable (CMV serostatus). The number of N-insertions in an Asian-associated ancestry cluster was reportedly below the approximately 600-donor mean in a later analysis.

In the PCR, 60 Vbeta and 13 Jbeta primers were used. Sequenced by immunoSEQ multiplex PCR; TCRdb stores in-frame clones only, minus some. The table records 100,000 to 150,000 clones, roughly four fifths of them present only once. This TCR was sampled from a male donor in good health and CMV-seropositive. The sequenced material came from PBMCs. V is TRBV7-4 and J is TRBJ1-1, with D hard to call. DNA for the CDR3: TGTGCCAGCAGCCCTGCGGAGAACACTGAAGCTTTCTTT. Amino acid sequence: CASSPAENTEAFF.